These 11 T cell receptor beta chains share one sample of origin, sequenced in a study of cytomegalovirus exposure and HLA in healthy donors (dated by TCRdb to 2016 to 2017). The library was built by means of the immunoSEQ multiplex PCR assay. A mixture of 60 forward primers for TCR Vbeta segments and 13 reverse primers for TCR Jbeta segments was used in the multiplex PCR. TCRdb carries this immuneACCESS record with in-frame sequences only. Its versions omit some clonotypes, under half of them owing to an unresolved V gene in the studies checked, with the rest unexplained. The sample has roughly 190,000 clones on record, approximately 80% of them singletons. Together, the top ten hold 1.5% to 2% of the sample. Sequenced sample: PBMCs. The receptors stem from a woman between 18 and 29 years old in good health and CMV-seronegative.

V and J are TRBV5-1 and TRBJ2-3; D unclear. Trimming left V 1 base short and J 6 bases short, with 9 bases between. Germline assignment: CDR1 SGHRS and CDR2 YFSETQ. This CDR3 is 13 amino acids long. CDR3 in amino acids: CASSLIPPDTQYF. The CDR3 DNA is TGCGCCAGCAGCTTGATCCCTCCCGATACGCAGTATTTT.

V and J are TRBV7-9 and TRBJ2-7; 7 bases fit TRBD1. The CDR3 extends over 13 amino acids. Trimming removed 5 bases from V and 2 bases from J; junction bases left unmatched: 3. CDR1 and CDR2 (germline): SEHNR, FQNEAQ (reference sequence). In DNA form, the CDR3 reads TGTGCCAGCAGCCCGGGACAGCCCTACGAGCAGTACTTC. Residues: CASSPGQPYEQYF.

This clone occurred a few times. The chain recombines TRBV6-5 with TRBJ1-1; TRBD1 aligns across 7 bases. V shed 2 bases and J 1 base; nucleotides not matched to a gene: 4. CDR1 and CDR2 (germline): MNHEY, SVGAGI. The CDR3 is 15 amino acids. CDR3 amino acids: CASSYLAGGNTEAFF. DNA for the CDR3: TGTGCCAGCAGTTACCTGGCAGGGGGGAACACTGAAGCTTTCTTT.

This chain uses TRBV4-3 with TRBJ2-3, with TRBD1 matching 7 bases. The CDR3 length is 16 residues. CDR1 and CDR2 from the germline V gene are LGHNA and YSLEER. J gave up 2 bases and V 1 base, and 6 bases lay outside the gene matches. CDR3 protein: CASSQGAGGVTDTQYF. CDR3 sequence (DNA): TGCGCCAGCAGCCAAGGGGCAGGGGGTGTCACAGATACGCAGTATTTT.

The sample holds one count of this clone. CDR3 sequence: CASSPGTGGRYEQYF. For the CDR3, the DNA is TGTGCCAGCAGCCCCGGGACAGGGGGCAGATACGAGCAGTACTTC. The chain couples TRBV7-2 to TRBJ2-7; 12 nucleotides align to TRBD1. The CDR3 covers 15 residues. Per germline, CDR1 SGHTA and CDR2 FQGNSA. V gave up 5 bases and J gave up 4 bases; unmatched junction bases: 6.

The chain links TRBV28 to TRBJ1-1; 8 bases line up with TRBD1. The germline V gene encodes CDR1 MDHEN and CDR2 SYDVKM. The CDR3 runs 15 residues. After removal of 5 bases from V and 1 base from J, the junction contained 6 bases not matched to a gene. CDR3 region: CASSQPGQANTEAFF. The CDR3 coding sequence is TGTGCCAGCAGTCAACCGGGACAGGCGAACACTGAAGCTTTCTTT.

The J gene is TRBJ2-5, the V gene TRBV7-2; 10 positions match TRBD1. V lost 5 bases and J lost 5; bases outside the gene matches: 8. The CDR3 covers 15 residues. The germline CDR1 and CDR2 sequences are SGHTA and FQGNSA. CDR3 residues: CASSTMTGGVETQYF. DNA of the CDR3: TGTGCCAGCAGCACCATGACAGGGGGCGTGGAGACCCAGTACTTC.

The chain combines TRBV15 with TRBJ2-5; 9 nucleotides line up with TRBD1. The CDR3 has 15 residues. Germline loops: CDR1 LNHNV, CDR2 YYDKDF (reference sequence). V gave up 0 bases and J gave up 5 bases; unmatched junction bases: 4. The CDR3 DNA follows: TGTGCCACCAGCAGAGAAGGGACAGGGCGCGAGACCCAGTACTTC. It yields the protein CATSREGTGRETQYF.

The chain combines TRBV5-1 with TRBJ2-3, with D possibly TRBD1 on 6 matching bases. The V end was cut by 0 bases, the J end by 1 base, with 9 bases between. The CDR3 covers 15 residues. Germline V CDR1 and CDR2: SGHRS, YFSETQ. The CDR3 bases are TGCGCCAGCAGCTTGGGTCGACAGGGCACAGATACGCAGTATTTT. This gives the protein CASSLGRQGTDTQYF. Full variable domain (missing parts from reference TRBV5-1 and TRBJ2-3): KAGVTQTPRYLIKTRGQQVTLSCSPISGHRSVSWYQQTPGQGLQFLFEYFSETQRNKGNFPGRFSGRQFSNSRSEMNVSTLELGDSALYLCASSLGRQGTDTQYFGPGTRLTVL.

The V and J genes are TRBV2 and TRBJ2-5; 7 bases match TRBD2. This CDR3 spans 16 amino acids. The germline CDR1 and CDR2 sequences are SNHLY and FYNNEI. V gave up 2 bases and J gave up 2 bases; unmatched junction bases: 8. The CDR3 DNA reads as TGTGCCAGCAGTGAAAATCTTGGACTAGAACAAGAGACCCAGTACTTC. Translated, it gives CASSENLGLEQETQYF.

The chain uses TRBV28 and TRBJ2-7; D may be TRBD1 (5 bases). The CDR3 has 14 amino acids. V was trimmed by 6 bases and J by 3 bases, leaving 15 bases between them. Germline loops: CDR1 MDHEN, CDR2 SYDVKM. In nucleotides, the CDR3 is TGTGCCAGCAGGCCGGACCAGGGTAGCTACGAGCAGTACGTC. Translating it yields CASRPDQGSYEQYV.